This T cell receptor beta chain was captured by sequencing in a study of blood T cell repertoires in COVID-19. As for the study in general: Acute and convalescent COVID-19 specimens originated in the United States, Italy and Spain.

The data were produced by immunoSEQ multiplex PCR, yet TCRdb's version contains in-frame clones alone and is incomplete. The table includes approximately 150,000 clones, approximately 81% detected once. The germline gives CDR1 SGHTA, CDR2 FQGNSA. V gave up 5 bases and J gave up 3 bases, with 11 bases separating them. There are 13 residues in the CDR3. Only one count was recorded for this clone. The sequenced material came from peripheral blood. The genes are TRBV7-2 and TRBJ2-7; the D gene is possibly TRBD2 (6 bases). The clonotype comes from a human donor with acute or convalescent COVID-19. The donor label of this sample is uncertain. CDR3 coding DNA: TGTGCCAGCAGCCTCCTTAGCGGCTACGAGCAGTACGTC. This translates into CASSLLSGYEQYV.